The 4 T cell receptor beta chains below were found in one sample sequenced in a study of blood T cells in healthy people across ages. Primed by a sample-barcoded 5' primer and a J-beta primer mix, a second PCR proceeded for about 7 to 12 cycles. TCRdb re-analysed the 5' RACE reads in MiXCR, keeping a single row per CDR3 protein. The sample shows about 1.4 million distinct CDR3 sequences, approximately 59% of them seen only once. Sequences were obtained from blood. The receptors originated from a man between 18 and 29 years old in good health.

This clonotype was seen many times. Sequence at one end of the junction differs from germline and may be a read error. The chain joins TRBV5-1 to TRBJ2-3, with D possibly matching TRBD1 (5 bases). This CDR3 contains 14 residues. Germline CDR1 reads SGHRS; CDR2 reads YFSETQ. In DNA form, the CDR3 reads TGTGCCAGCAGTCTTAGACAGTCCACAGATACGCAGTATTTT. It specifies CASSLRQSTDTQYF.

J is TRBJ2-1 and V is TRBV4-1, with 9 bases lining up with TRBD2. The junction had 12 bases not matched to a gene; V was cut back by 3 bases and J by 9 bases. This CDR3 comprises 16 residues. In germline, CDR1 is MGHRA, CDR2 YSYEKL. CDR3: CASSQDPSGVMFEQFF. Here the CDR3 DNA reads TGCGCCAGCAGCCAGGACCCTAGCGGGGTTATGTTTGAGCAGTTCTTC.

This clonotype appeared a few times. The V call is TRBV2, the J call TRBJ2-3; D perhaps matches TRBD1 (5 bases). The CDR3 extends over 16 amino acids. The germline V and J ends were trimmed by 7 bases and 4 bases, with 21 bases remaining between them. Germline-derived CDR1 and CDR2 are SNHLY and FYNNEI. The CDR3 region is CASNFDSPLFSDTQYF. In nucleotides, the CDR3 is TGTGCCAGCAACTTCGACAGCCCGTTGTTTTCAGATACGCAGTATTTT.

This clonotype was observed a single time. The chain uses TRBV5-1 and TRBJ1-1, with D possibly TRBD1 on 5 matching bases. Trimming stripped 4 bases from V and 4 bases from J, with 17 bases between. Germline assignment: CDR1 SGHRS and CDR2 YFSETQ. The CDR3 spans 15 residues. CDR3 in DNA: TGCGCCAGCAGCCCCCCCGGGACGGTGGGCACTGAAGCTTTCTTT. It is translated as CASSPPGTVGTEAFF.